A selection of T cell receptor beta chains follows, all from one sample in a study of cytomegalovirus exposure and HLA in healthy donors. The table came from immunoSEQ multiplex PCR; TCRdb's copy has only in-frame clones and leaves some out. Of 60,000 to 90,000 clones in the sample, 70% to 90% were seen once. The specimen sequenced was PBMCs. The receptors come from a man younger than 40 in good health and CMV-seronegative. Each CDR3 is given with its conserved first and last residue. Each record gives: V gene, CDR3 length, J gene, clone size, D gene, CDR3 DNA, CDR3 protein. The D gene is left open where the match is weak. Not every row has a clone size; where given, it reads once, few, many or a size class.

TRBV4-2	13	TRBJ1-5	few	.	TGTGCCAGCAGCCAAGATCCCTATCAGCCCCAGCATTTT	CASSQDPYQPQHF
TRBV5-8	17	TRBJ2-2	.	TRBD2	TGTGCCAGCAGCCTGCCCGGGACTAGCGGGAACACCGGGGAGCTGTTTTTT	CASSLPGTSGNTGELFF
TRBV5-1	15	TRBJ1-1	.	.	TGCGCCAGCAGCACATTTGGGGCGAAGGGAACTGAAGCTTTCTTT	CASSTFGAKGTEAFF
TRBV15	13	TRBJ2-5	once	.	TGTGCCACGTATAACAGGGACCCAGAGACCCAGTACTTC	CATYNRDPETQYF
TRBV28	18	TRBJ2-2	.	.	TGTGCCAGCTCGACGCCCCACCGACAAACGCGGAACACCGGGGAGCTGTTTTTT	CASSTPHRQTRNTGELFF
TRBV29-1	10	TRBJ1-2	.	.	TGCAGCGTGCCAGGGGAGAGCTACACCTTC	CSVPGESYTF
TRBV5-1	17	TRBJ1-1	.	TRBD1	TGCGCCAGCAACAGAGGGACAGGGGCAATTTTGAACACTGAAGCTTTCTTT	CASNRGTGAILNTEAFF
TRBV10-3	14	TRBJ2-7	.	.	TGTGCCGTCAGTGCGGGTCCGGGTTCCCACGAGCAGTACTTC	CAVSAGPGSHEQYF
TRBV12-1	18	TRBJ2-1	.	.	TGTGCCAGCAGCTTTATTCTAGCCGACAGGGGCAAATACAATGAGCAGTTCTTC	CASSFILADRGKYNEQFF
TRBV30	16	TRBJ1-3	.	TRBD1	TGTGCCTGGAGTCGGGGGGGGGACAGGGCTGGAAACACCATATATTTT	CAWSRGGDRAGNTIYF
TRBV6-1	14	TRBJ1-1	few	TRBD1	TGTGCCAGCAGCCACGGGACAGGGGGCACTGAAGCTTTCTTT	CASSHGTGGTEAFF
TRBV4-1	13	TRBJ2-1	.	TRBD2	TGCGCCAACAGCCAAGTGGGAGGGGATGAGCAGTTCTTC	CANSQVGGDEQFF
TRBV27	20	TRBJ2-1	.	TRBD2	TGTGCCAGCACCCGAGGCCCCCTAGCGGGAGGGACGAGCTCCTACAATGAGCAGTTCTTC	CASTRGPLAGGTSSYNEQFF
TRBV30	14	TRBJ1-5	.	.	TGTGCCTGGAGTCCGAGATGGGGGGATCAGCCCCAGCATTTT	CAWSPRWGDQPQHF
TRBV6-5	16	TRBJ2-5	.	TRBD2	TGTGCCAGCAGTTACGGGACTAGCCCATACCAAGAGACCCAGTACTTC	CASSYGTSPYQETQYF
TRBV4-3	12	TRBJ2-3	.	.	TGCGCCAGCAGCCCTGGACAGTATACGCAGTATTTT	CASSPGQYTQYF
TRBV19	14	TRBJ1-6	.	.	TGTGCCAGTAGTATATCGACAGTAAATTCACCCCTCCACTTT	CASSISTVNSPLHF
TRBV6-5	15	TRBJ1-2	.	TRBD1	TGTGCCAGCAGCGAACGGGACAGGCCCTTGTATGGCTACACCTTC	CASSERDRPLYGYTF
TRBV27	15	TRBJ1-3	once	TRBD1	TGTGCCAGCAGTGAGACAGGGAACACTGGAAACACCATATATTTT	CASSETGNTGNTIYF
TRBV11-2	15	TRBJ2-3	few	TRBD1	TGTGCCAGCAGGGGGCCGGGACAGGGTGCAGATACGCAGTATTTT	CASRGPGQGADTQYF
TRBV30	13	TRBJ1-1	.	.	TGTGCCTGGAGAGGACATCCGAACACTGAAGCTTTCTTT	CAWRGHPNTEAFF
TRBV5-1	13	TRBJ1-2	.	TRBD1	TGCGCCAGCAGCTTGGAGGGGGCGGGTGGCTACACCTTC	CASSLEGAGGYTF
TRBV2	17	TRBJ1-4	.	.	TGTGCCAGCAGTGAAGGGCTAGGACAGACAATTAATGAAAAACTGTTTTTT	CASSEGLGQTINEKLFF
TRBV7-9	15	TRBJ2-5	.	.	TGTGCCAGCAGCTTAACACAGGGGGGAGGGGAGACCCAGTACTTC	CASSLTQGGGETQYF
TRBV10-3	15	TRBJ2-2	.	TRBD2	TGTGCCATCAGGGGACTAGCGGGAGGCACCGGGGAGCTGTTTTTT	CAIRGLAGGTGELFF
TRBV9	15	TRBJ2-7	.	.	TGTGCCAGCAGCGTAGGGGCAGGGGAATCCTACGAGCAGTACTTC	CASSVGAGESYEQYF
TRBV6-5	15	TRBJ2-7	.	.	TGTGCCAGCAGTTACCGCCCGGAGGAAACCTACGAGCAGTACTTC	CASSYRPEETYEQYF
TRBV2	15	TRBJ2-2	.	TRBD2	TGTGCCAGCAGTGTTCTAGCGGGGCAAAACGGGGAGCTGTTTTTT	CASSVLAGQNGELFF
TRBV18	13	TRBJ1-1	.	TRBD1	TGTGCCAGCTCCGGGACAGAAAGCGCTGAAGCTTTCTTT	CASSGTESAEAFF
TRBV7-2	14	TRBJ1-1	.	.	TGTGCCAGCAGCTTGAGGGCAGTGACTTATGAAGCTTTCTTT	CASSLRAVTYEAFF
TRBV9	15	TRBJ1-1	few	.	TGTGCCAGCAGCGACTTTTCGGGGGTTGGGGGGGAAGCTTTCTTT	CASSDFSGVGGEAFF
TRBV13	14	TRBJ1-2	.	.	TGTGCCACCCCCCACCGGGACATTCGCTATGGCTACACCTTC	CATPHRDIRYGYTF
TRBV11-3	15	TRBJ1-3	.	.	TGTGCCAGCAGCTTAGCCACTGTCGCCGGAAACACCATATATTTT	CASSLATVAGNTIYF
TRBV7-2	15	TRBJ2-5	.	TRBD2	TGTGCCAGCAGTCTAAGTAGCGGGAGTTCGGAGACCCAGTACTTC	CASSLSSGSSETQYF
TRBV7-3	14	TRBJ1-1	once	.	TGTGCCAGCAGCTTCCAGGGCGGGAACACTGAAGCTTTCTTT	CASSFQGGNTEAFF
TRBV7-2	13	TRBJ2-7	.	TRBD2	TGTGCCAGCAGCTTAGATCGGGGGGGCGAGCAGTACTTC	CASSLDRGGEQYF
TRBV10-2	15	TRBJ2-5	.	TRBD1	TGCGCCAGCAGGTTCGGGACAGTTGTCCAAGAGACCCAGTACTTC	CASRFGTVVQETQYF
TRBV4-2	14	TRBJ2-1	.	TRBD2	TGTGCCAGCAGGCGAGCGGGGGGGTTGGATGAGCAGTTCTTC	CASRRAGGLDEQFF
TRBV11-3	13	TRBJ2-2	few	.	TGTGCCAGCAGCTTATGGGAGAGCGGGGAGCTGTTTTTT	CASSLWESGELFF
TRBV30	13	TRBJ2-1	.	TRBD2	TGTGCCTGGAGTGTATCCAGCGGGGGTTCTCCAGTCTTC	CAWSVSSGGSPVF
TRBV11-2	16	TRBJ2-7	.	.	TGTGCCAGCAGCTTACTCAGTCTTGAGGGGGACTACGAGCAGTACTTC	CASSLLSLEGDYEQYF
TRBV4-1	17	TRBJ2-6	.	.	TGCGCCAGCAGCCAAGACGCGGGCTTCTCTGGGGCCAACGTCCTGACTTTC	CASSQDAGFSGANVLTF
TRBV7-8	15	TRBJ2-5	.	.	TGTGCCAGCAGCTTGGTGGGAGGAATACGAGAGACCCAGTACTTC	CASSLVGGIRETQYF
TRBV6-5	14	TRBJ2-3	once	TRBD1	TGTGCCAGCAGTTACCAGGGGGAACGAGATACGCAGTATTTT	CASSYQGERDTQYF
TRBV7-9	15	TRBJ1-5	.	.	TGTGCCAGCAGCCGGACCGGGGCAGGGGATCAGCCCCAGCATTTT	CASSRTGAGDQPQHF
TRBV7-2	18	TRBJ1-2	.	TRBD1	TGTGCCAGCAGCACCCAAACAGGGGGTTTAGATTATAGCTATGGCTACACCTTC	CASSTQTGGLDYSYGYTF
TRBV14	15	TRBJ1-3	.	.	TGTGCCAGCAGCCAAGACAGGGTTCGGCGGAACACCATATATTTT	CASSQDRVRRNTIYF
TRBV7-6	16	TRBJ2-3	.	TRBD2	TGTGCCAGCAGCTTAACCCCAGCGGGGGCCGGGAATACGCAGTATTTT	CASSLTPAGAGNTQYF
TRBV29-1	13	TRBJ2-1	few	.	TGCAGCGTCAGGGGCGGCACCTACAATGAGCAGTTCTTC	CSVRGGTYNEQFF
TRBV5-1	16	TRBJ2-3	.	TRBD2	TGCGCCAGCAGCCTGGGGACTAGCGGGACCACAGATACGCAGTATTTT	CASSLGTSGTTDTQYF
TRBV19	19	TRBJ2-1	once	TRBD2	TGTGCCAGTAGTAAAGGACTAGCGGGAGGGCCGTACTCCTACAATGAGCAGTTCTTC	CASSKGLAGGPYSYNEQFF
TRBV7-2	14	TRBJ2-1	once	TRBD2	TGTGCCAGCATAACAACGGGGGGGCCGGGTGAGCAGTTCTTC	CASITTGGPGEQFF
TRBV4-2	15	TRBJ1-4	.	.	TGTGCCAGCAGCCCCTGGAGGGCGATAAATGAAAAACTGTTTTTT	CASSPWRAINEKLFF
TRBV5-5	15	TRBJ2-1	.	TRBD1	TGTGCCAGCAGCTCCTCCGGGACAGGGTTGCATGAGCAGTTCTTC	CASSSSGTGLHEQFF
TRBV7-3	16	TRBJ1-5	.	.	TGTGCCAGCAGCGTCACGGGGGACCAGGGCAATCAGCCCCAGCATTTT	CASSVTGDQGNQPQHF
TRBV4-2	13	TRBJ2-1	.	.	TGTGCCAGCAGCCGCCGGGAGTACAATGAGCAGTTCTTC	CASSRREYNEQFF
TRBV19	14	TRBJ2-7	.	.	TGTGCCAGTAGTATAGGAACAGGGTCCTACGAGCAGTACTTC	CASSIGTGSYEQYF
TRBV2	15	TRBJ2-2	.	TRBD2	TGTGCCAGCAGTGATAAACTAGCGGGGACCGGGGAGCTGTTTTTT	CASSDKLAGTGELFF
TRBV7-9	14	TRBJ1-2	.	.	TGTGCCAGCAGCTCACCGGGAGGGGCTGGAGGCTACACCTTC	CASSSPGGAGGYTF
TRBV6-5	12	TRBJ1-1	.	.	TGTGCCAGCAGCCCTCGGAACACTGAAGCTTTCTTT	CASSPRNTEAFF